These 26 T cell receptor beta chains were sequenced from one sample in a study of T-cell memory formation after mild COVID-19. Each CDR3 protein is one row after TCRdb ran MiXCR on the 5' RACE reads. The sample includes 110,000 or so distinct CDR3 sequences, approximately 22% of them seen just once. Sequencing was carried out using PBMCs or a T cell subset sorted from them (not recorded which). The source of these receptors is a young man who had mild COVID-19 (a few samples of this study predate the infection). Cell type and time point are not known.

In its sample, this clonotype was seen a few times. The V and J genes are TRBV21-1 and TRBJ1-5; the table assigns TRBD1, which was not confirmed against the DNA. TRBV21-1 is reported as a pseudogene. The CDR3 spans 14 residues. The CDR3: CASRMIRGHQPQHF. CDR3 nucleotides: TGTGCCAGCAGGATGATTAGGGGGCATCAGCCCCAGCATTTT.

The V call is TRBV27, the J call TRBJ1-1; D possibly corresponds to TRBD1 (6 bases). CDR3 size: 14 residues. V shed 2 bases and J shed 5 bases, with 12 bases lying between them. From germline, CDR1 is MNHEY and CDR2 SMNVEV (reference sequence). The CDR3 DNA reads TGTGCCAGCAGTTTAGCAGGGGTGGGAACTGAAGCTTTCTTT. This gives the protein CASSLAGVGTEAFF.

The chain couples TRBV7-9 to TRBJ2-3; 8 bases are a match to TRBD1. CDR3 size: 14 residues. Trimming at V came to 5 bases and at J to 6 bases, leaving 7 bases not matched to a gene. CDR1 is SEHNR, CDR2 FQNEAQ, per germline (reference sequence). CDR3 nucleotides: TGTGCCAGCAGCCCTCGGACAGGGTTCGATACGCAGTATTTT. Its protein is CASSPRTGFDTQYF. Complete variable domain (other parts from reference TRBV7-9 and TRBJ2-3): DTGVSQNPRHKITKRGQNVTFRCDPISEHNRLYWYRQTLGQGPEFLTYFQNEAQLEKSRLLSDRFSAERPKGSFSTLEIQRTEQGDSAMYLCASSPRTGFDTQYFGPGTRLTVL.

The chain employs TRBV5-1 and TRBJ2-1, with TRBD2 identical over 8 bases. V shed 0 bases, J shed 3 bases, and the junction held 5 bases outside the gene matches. Per germline, CDR1 SGHRS and CDR2 YFSETQ. The CDR3 length is 16 residues. CDR3 in DNA: TGCGCCAGCAGCTTGGTAGGGCGGGGGGTCTACAATGAGCAGTTCTTC. Protein product: CASSLVGRGVYNEQFF.

This clonotype was observed at least ten times. V and J are TRBV29-1 and TRBJ2-3; D is undetermined. V was clipped by 0 bases and J by 0 bases, with 10 bases between them. CDR1 is SQVTM, CDR2 ANQGSEA, per germline. The CDR3 is 15 amino acids. CDR3 protein: CSVEDRGRSTDTQYF. The CDR3 nucleotides are TGCAGCGTTGAAGATCGTGGCAGGAGCACAGATACGCAGTATTTT.

The chain employs TRBV5-1 and TRBJ1-2; TRBD1 agrees at 7 bases. The CDR3 contains 13 residues. Germline CDR1 is SGHRS and CDR2 is YFSETQ. V was clipped by 3 bases and J by 8 bases; unmatched bases: 7. CDR3 protein: CASSSWDSLGYTF. The DNA of the CDR3 is TGCGCCAGCAGCTCCTGGGACAGTCTCGGCTACACCTTC.

The chain's CDR3 is CASRRGGALTDTQYF. CDR3 bases: TGTGCCAGCAGACGAGGGGGGGCCCTCACAGATACGCAGTATTTT. This rearrangement joins TRBV11-2 to TRBJ2-3, with D possibly TRBD2 on 7 matching bases. V lost 6 bases and J lost 2, with 15 bases in between. This CDR3 spans 15 amino acids. Germline-derived CDR1 and CDR2 are SGHAT and FQNNGV.

This clonotype was observed a handful of times. The rearrangement links TRBV6-5 to TRBJ2-4; no clear D. The length of the CDR3 is 15 residues. V lost 6 bases and J lost 0, with 12 bases in between. Germline V lookup: CDR1 MNHEY, CDR2 SVGAGI. CDR3 nucleotide sequence: TGTGCCAGCAGCCCCCTGTGGGGAGCCAAAAACATTCAGTACTTC. This gives the protein CASSPLWGAKNIQYF.

This clonotype was found a few times. This chain joins TRBV27 and TRBJ2-2, with D maybe TRBD1 (5 bases). V was clipped by 6 bases and J by 3 bases, with 5 bases between them. Germline CDR1 MNHEY, CDR2 SMNVEV (reference sequence). The CDR3 extends over 12 amino acids. The CDR3 here is CASRTDTGELFF. Written as DNA, the CDR3 is TGTGCCAGCAGGACAGACACCGGGGAGCTGTTTTTT.

The table lists this clonotype with a few counts. The V call is TRBV6-5, the J call TRBJ1-2, with D possibly being TRBD1 (6 bases). Germline V gene sequence: CDR1 MNHEY, CDR2 SVGAGI. The germline V and J ends were trimmed by 3 bases and 4 bases, with 15 bases remaining between them. This CDR3 spans 15 amino acids. CDR3: CASSYVQGGGYGYTF. DNA of the CDR3: TGTGCCAGCAGTTATGTACAGGGAGGAGGCTATGGCTACACCTTC.

This chain connects TRBV7-2 to TRBJ2-5, with 8 positions matching TRBD2. Looked up from germline, CDR1 is SGHTA and CDR2 is FQGNSA. The CDR3 consists of 16 residues. V lost 2 bases to trimming and J lost 5 bases; unmatched junction nucleotides: 10. CDR3 sequence: CASSLLPSGGFETQYF. Written as DNA, the CDR3 is TGTGCCAGCAGCTTACTTCCGAGCGGGGGTTTCGAGACCCAGTACTTC.

The chain recombines TRBV4-3 with TRBJ1-6; no clear D. The CDR3 totals 17 residues. Trimming shortened V by 2 bases and J by 9 bases, and 20 bases separated the two germline ends. The germline gives CDR1 LGHNA, CDR2 YSLEER. In nucleotides, the CDR3 is TGCGCCAGCAGCCAACGGCCAGGCAGCCCGGGTGGTTCACCCCTCCACTTT. It specifies CASSQRPGSPGGSPLHF.

In this sample, this clonotype turned up a few times. The chain links TRBV7-8 to TRBJ2-7; D gene uncertain. The germline gives CDR1 SGHVS, CDR2 FQNEAQ. This CDR3 has 14 amino acids. Trimming left V 2 bases short and J 3 bases short, with 11 bases between. The CDR3 region is CASSLRISVYEQYV. CDR3 in DNA: TGTGCCAGCAGCTTAAGAATATCCGTCTACGAGCAGTACGTC.

The genes are TRBV4-2 and TRBJ2-2, with D perhaps being TRBD1 or TRBD2 (5 bases each). Trimming took 1 base from V and 7 from J, leaving 10 bases between them. This CDR3 is 14 amino acids long. Germline CDR1 and CDR2: LGHNA and YNFKEQ. The CDR3 sequence: CASSQVGDLGELFF. CDR3 DNA: TGTGCCAGCAGCCAAGTAGGGGACCTCGGGGAGCTGTTTTTT.

This clonotype was detected only a few times. This rearrangement joins TRBV5-1 to TRBJ2-3; D not certain. Trimming left V 2 bases short and J 7 bases short, with 8 bases between. The CDR3 runs 12 residues. Per germline, CDR1 SGHRS and CDR2 YFSETQ. The CDR3 region is CASSLDTNTQYF. The CDR3 coding sequence is TGCGCCAGCAGCTTAGACACGAATACGCAGTATTTT.

The CDR3 spells CSARRLSGGGYEQYF. The CDR3 region has the DNA TGCAGTGCTAGAAGGCTTAGCGGGGGGGGTTACGAGCAGTACTTC. V usage is TRBV20-1 and J usage is TRBJ2-7; 11 positions agree with TRBD2. The junction had 7 bases not matched to a gene; V was cut back by 2 bases and J by 4 bases. The CDR3 is 15 residues long. The V gene's germline CDR1 is DFQATT and CDR2 SNEGSKA (reference sequence).

This clonotype was seen a handful of times. The chain joins TRBV7-9 to TRBJ2-7, with a tentative D call TRBD1 (7 bases). The CDR3 spans 14 residues. V lost 6 bases to trimming and J lost 5 bases, with 17 bases between them. CDR1 and CDR2 (germline): SEHNR, FQNEAQ (reference sequence). The CDR3 DNA reads as TGTGCCAGCAGTTTTACAGGAGGGGGCCACGAGCAGTACTTC. This gives the protein CASSFTGGGHEQYF.

V and J are TRBV4-1 and TRBJ1-1; D call uncertain. This CDR3 has 15 residues. Germline CDR1 MGHRA, CDR2 YSYEKL. Deletions cut 0 bases from V and 8 bases from J, with 16 bases between. The CDR3 DNA is TGCGCCAGCAGCCAAGATCATTGGGCAGCCCTGGAAGCTTTCTTT. This encodes CASSQDHWAALEAFF.

The rearrangement links TRBV6-5 to TRBJ2-3; D call uncertain. This CDR3 is built from 13 residues. Germline CDR1 reads MNHEY; CDR2 reads SVGAGI. Trimming stripped 0 bases from V and 10 bases from J, with 11 bases between. This CDR3 reads CASSYSGTRAQYF. The CDR3 DNA reads TGTGCCAGCAGTTACTCGGGCACACGCGCGCAGTATTTT.

This clonotype was seen just once. This chain links TRBV21-1 with TRBJ2-5; the table's D call, TRBD2, has no DNA check behind it. TRBV21-1 is noted as a pseudogene. This CDR3 has 14 residues. In nucleotides, the CDR3 is TGTGCCAGCAGCAAACGGCAGGGTTGGGGTACCCAGTACTTC. Amino acids: CASSKRQGWGTQYF.

A few counts support this clonotype. The rearrangement links TRBV11-2 to TRBJ2-1, with TRBD2 matching over 9 bases. Germline CDR1 and CDR2: SGHAT and FQNNGV. V was clipped by 2 bases and J by 7 bases; unmatched bases: 12. There are 17 residues in the CDR3. In nucleotides, the CDR3 is TGTGCCAGCAGCTTAACGCTAGCGGGGCCCCAGGAGAATGAGCAGTTCTTC. Encoded protein: CASSLTLAGPQENEQFF.

This clonotype was detected ten times or more. V gene TRBV4-3 combines with J gene TRBJ2-6; D call uncertain. CDR3 length: 16 residues. V was pared by 0 bases and J by 0 bases, with 6 bases between. Germline lookup yields CDR1 LGHNA and CDR2 YSLEER. The CDR3 region has the DNA TGCGCCAGCAGCCAAGAGTCCGCCTCTGGGGCCAACGTCCTGACTTTC. This encodes CASSQESASGANVLTF.

This clonotype was observed many times. The chain combines TRBV6-5 with TRBJ2-5; D gene ambiguous. V lost 4 bases and J lost 2, with 8 bases in between. This CDR3 has 13 amino acids. Looked up from germline, CDR1 is MNHEY and CDR2 is SVGAGI. The CDR3 DNA reads as TGTGCCAGCAGTTTAAACAGTCAAGAGACCCAGTACTTC. Protein product: CASSLNSQETQYF.

The chain uses TRBV7-8 and TRBJ2-5; 8 nucleotides match TRBD2. Trimming removed 5 bases from V and 3 bases from J; junction bases left unmatched: 11. The CDR3 is 16 amino acids. CDR1 SGHVS and CDR2 FQNEAQ come from the germline V gene. The CDR3 nucleotides are TGTGCCAGCAGCCAGGCCGTGGCGGGGGGTAAAGAGACCCAGTACTTC. Translation: CASSQAVAGGKETQYF.

This clonotype turned up a few times. The V and J genes are TRBV7-9 and TRBJ2-5, with 14 bases aligning to TRBD2. There are 17 residues in the CDR3. The ends lost 5 bases at V and 5 bases at J; junction bases unmatched: 10. Germline CDR1 and CDR2: SEHNR and FQNEAQ (reference sequence). Here the CDR3 DNA reads TGTGCCAGCAGCGAGAAACGGACTAGCGGGGGGCACGAGACCCAGTACTTC. It translates to CASSEKRTSGGHETQYF.

This clonotype was recorded a few times. This chain joins TRBV24-1 and TRBJ2-1; 7 bases match TRBD1. V gave up 3 bases and J gave up 3 bases; unmatched junction bases: 7. The CDR3 loop spans 16 amino acids. Germline V CDR1 and CDR2: KGHDR, SFDVKD. The CDR3 region is CATSDPEGAYYNEQFF. For the CDR3, the DNA is TGTGCCACCAGTGATCCTGAGGGGGCCTACTACAATGAGCAGTTCTTC.